Following are 12 T cell receptor beta chains from one sample sequenced in a study of spatial heterogeneity in lung cancer. TCRdb fed the 5' RACE reads into MiXCR, producing one record per CDR3 protein. The data show under 80,000 distinct CDR3 sequences, 6.3% seen once. Time point noted: sample taken at primary tumor resection. The sequencing here drew on PBMCs, taken at surgery. All receptors derive from a female donor with early-stage non-small cell lung cancer.

This clonotype was seen at least ten times. The gene calls are TRBV6-6 and TRBJ2-1; 9 nucleotides match TRBD1. V shed 6 bases, J shed 6 bases, and the junction held 9 bases outside the gene matches. The length of the CDR3 is 15 residues. Germline V lookup: CDR1 MNHNY, CDR2 SVGAGI (reference sequence). CDR3 sequence (DNA): TGTGCCAGCAGCCCCGTTCGGGACAGGGTCAATGAGCAGTTCTTC. This gives the protein CASSPVRDRVNEQFF.

This clonotype was seen a few times. The chain recombines TRBV20-1 with TRBJ2-1; 7 bases are a match to TRBD2. J gave up 0 bases and V 2 bases, and 7 bases lay outside the gene matches. CDR1 DFQATT and CDR2 SNEGSKA come from the germline V gene (reference sequence). CDR3 size: 16 residues. The DNA of the CDR3 is TGCAGTGCTAGATCCTTAGCGGGTAGCTCCTACAATGAGCAGTTCTTC. Its translation: CSARSLAGSSYNEQFF.

This clonotype was picked up many times. The chain combines TRBV20-1 with TRBJ2-7; D gene unclear. The germline CDR1 and CDR2 sequences are DFQATT and SNEGSKA (reference sequence). This CDR3 is built from 14 residues. V lost 7 bases and J 3 bases, leaving 19 bases between the germline ends. The CDR3 loop reads CSGALGGSLYEQYF. The CDR3 coding sequence is TGCAGTGGAGCTTTAGGCGGAAGCCTCTACGAGCAGTACTTC.

This clonotype showed up just a few times. V gene TRBV20-1 combines with J gene TRBJ2-7; 8 positions match TRBD2. The CDR3 loop spans 18 amino acids. Trimming at V came to 2 bases and at J to 1 base, leaving 16 bases not matched to a gene. From germline, CDR1 is DFQATT and CDR2 SNEGSKA (reference sequence). The CDR3: CSARTLVVAGMESYEQYF. CDR3 coding DNA: TGCAGTGCTAGAACCCTTGTGGTAGCGGGAATGGAATCCTACGAGCAGTACTTC.

This clonotype appeared many times. The rearrangement joins TRBV20-1 to TRBJ1-1; D unresolved. The CDR3 totals 13 residues. V lost 6 bases, J lost 4 bases, and 15 bases lay in between. Germline V gene sequence: CDR1 DFQATT, CDR2 SNEGSKA (reference sequence). This CDR3 reads CSASYEVGTEAFF. CDR3 coding DNA: TGCAGTGCCTCCTACGAGGTCGGCACTGAAGCTTTCTTT.

At least ten counts were recorded for this clonotype. V and J are TRBV15 and TRBJ1-3; 8 bases match TRBD1. CDR1 is LNHNV, CDR2 YYDKDF, per germline (reference sequence). Unmatched junction bases numbered 9, after V lost 5 bases and J lost 0 bases. The CDR3 has 17 residues. The CDR3 protein is CATSFGQGGNSGNTIYF. The CDR3 DNA sequence: TGTGCCACCAGCTTCGGACAGGGTGGTAACTCTGGAAACACCATATATTTT.

This clonotype was detected ten times or more. This chain connects TRBV18 to TRBJ1-1, with no clear D. V shed 0 bases and J shed 7 bases, with 18 bases lying between them. CDR3 size: 16 residues. CDR1 is KGHSH and CDR2 is LQKENI in the germline V gene. The CDR3 region is CASSPPGSQTSVEAFF. The CDR3 region has the DNA TGTGCCAGCTCACCACCGGGTTCACAGACATCAGTTGAAGCTTTCTTT.

V is TRBV6-6 and J is TRBJ1-2; 7 bases line up with TRBD1. This CDR3 comprises 12 residues. Germline CDR1 and CDR2: MNHNY and SVGAGI (reference sequence). V shed 5 bases and J 4 bases; nucleotides not matched to a gene: 1. CDR3 in amino acids: CASSRDSYGYTF. The CDR3 nucleotides read TGTGCCAGCAGTAGGGACAGCTATGGCTACACCTTC.

To note about this clonotype: This could be a read error, since a much larger clone is one nucleotide away. The conserved phenylalanine or tryptophan normally closing the CDR3 is absent here, so this likely arose from a read error. This chain uses TRBV28 with TRBJ2-7; the match to TRBD1 covers 9 bases. With V trimmed by 5 bases and J by 3 bases, 5 bases remained unmatched. The CDR3 loop spans 14 amino acids. CDR1 is MDHEN, CDR2 SYDVKM, per germline. The CDR3: CASSTGTGIYEQYG. CDR3 DNA sequence: TGTGCCAGCAGTACCGGGACAGGGATCTACGAGCAGTACGGC.

Concerning this clonotype itself: A clone one base away is much larger, so this may be a read error. The CDR3 reads CAISNQETQYF. CDR3 in DNA: TGTGCCATCAGCAACCAAGAGACCCAGTACTTC. V gene TRBV10-3 combines with J gene TRBJ2-5, with D unclear. Germline V gene sequence: CDR1 ENHRY, CDR2 SYGVKD. Trimming left V 6 bases short and J 0 bases short, with 2 bases between. CDR3 size: 11 residues.

This clonotype was counted ten times or more. J is TRBJ2-7 and V is TRBV9; TRBD1 agrees at 8 bases. J was trimmed by 2 bases and V by 2 bases; bases with no gene match: 3. CDR1 is SGDLS, CDR2 YYNGEE, per germline. The CDR3 is made up of 14 amino acids. CDR3 region: CASSVGQGAYEQYF. CDR3 nucleotide sequence: TGTGCCAGCAGCGTTGGACAGGGCGCCTACGAGCAGTACTTC.

This clonotype was detected ten times or more. The chain combines TRBV7-9 with TRBJ2-2, with D perhaps TRBD1 or TRBD2 (5 bases each). Germline V gives CDR1 SEHNR, CDR2 FQNEAQ (reference sequence). The CDR3 totals 15 residues. With 5 bases removed from V and 2 bases from J, the gap between germline ends came to 12 bases. CDR3 nucleotides: TGTGCCAGCAGCGGCCGGGACCGAAACACCGGGGAGCTGTTTTTT. Translation gives CASSGRDRNTGELFF. Together with reference TRBV7-9 and TRBJ2-2, the CDR3 gives the full variable domain: DTGVSQNPRHKITKRGQNVTFRCDPISEHNRLYWYRQTLGQGPEFLTYFQNEAQLEKSRLLSDRFSAERPKGSFSTLEIQRTEQGDSAMYLCASSGRDRNTGELFFGEGSRLTVL.